The 32 T cell receptor beta chains below come from one sample, sequenced in a study of beta chain features in type 1 diabetes (dated by TCRdb to 2017 to 2018). Study-level results and caveats: A moderate but significant shortening of TCRB CDR3 length was observed in type 1 diabetes patients in all four CD4+ subsets.

These receptors have no known antigen. The library was made by the immunoSEQ multiplex PCR assay. All of the isolated RNA was reverse transcribed with the High Capacity cDNA Reverse Transcription Kit, so expressed TCRB transcripts were sequenced. Sourced from immuneACCESS, this table was stored by TCRdb with only in-frame sequences that have V and J called. A share of the clones is absent; for the studies checked, an unresolved V gene accounts for under half, and the remainder has no known explanation. For this sample the table gives about 650,000 clones, of which roughly an eighth were detected only once. Around 0.12% of the sample lies in the top ten. Sequencing was carried out using naive CD4+ T cells from blood. What this sample's cell subset or site label stands for: true naive CD4+ T cells. The receptor set was obtained from a man aged 30 to 45 with type 1 diabetes.

The chain joins TRBV11-2 to TRBJ2-3; 7 bases map to TRBD1. J lost 1 base, V lost 3 bases, and 4 bases had no gene match. CDR1 is SGHAT and CDR2 is FQNNGV in the germline V gene. CDR3 length: 15 amino acids. CDR3 in DNA: TGTGCCAGCAGCTTTACAGGGGTCCGCACAGATACGCAGTATTTT. Amino acids: CASSFTGVRTDTQYF.

The chain uses TRBV7-9 and TRBJ2-7; D call uncertain. The CDR3 covers 15 residues. CDR1 and CDR2 from the germline V gene are SEHNR and FQNEAQ (reference sequence). Trimming left V 3 bases short and J 2 bases short, with 14 bases between. The CDR3 DNA sequence: TGTGCCAGCAGCTTGGGGATCGGATCCCCCTACGAGCAGTACTTC. Its translation: CASSLGIGSPYEQYF.

The genes are TRBV9 and TRBJ2-5; 8 nucleotides agree with TRBD2. This CDR3 has 16 amino acids. Looked up from germline, CDR1 is SGDLS and CDR2 is YYNGEE. The V gene end was trimmed by 0 bases and the J gene end by 1 base; junction bases not matched to a gene: 5. CDR3 bases: TGTGCCAGCAGCGTAGCACTAGCGGAACCCCAAGAGACCCAGTACTTC. Translation: CASSVALAEPQETQYF.

V gene TRBV28 combines with J gene TRBJ2-7, with D possibly being TRBD1 (5 bases). This CDR3 region has 15 residues. Germline CDR1 reads MDHEN; CDR2 reads SYDVKM. Trimming shortened V by 6 bases and J by 2 bases, and 17 bases separated the two germline ends. The CDR3 region is CASSHGPGPAYEQYF. The CDR3 nucleotides are TGTGCCAGCAGCCACGGGCCAGGGCCTGCCTACGAGCAGTACTTC.

The rearrangement uses TRBV6-1 and TRBJ2-7; no clear D gene. Germline V gives CDR1 MNHNS, CDR2 SASEGT. V lost 0 bases to trimming and J lost 2 bases, with 11 bases between them. This CDR3 is 15 amino acids long. As DNA, the CDR3 is TGTGCCAGCAGTGAAGCGCGAGTGGGTCCCTACGAGCAGTACTTC. This codes for CASSEARVGPYEQYF.

Only a few counts were recorded for this clone. The chain couples TRBV9 to TRBJ2-1; the match to TRBD2 covers 8 bases. CDR1 and CDR2 from the germline V gene are SGDLS and YYNGEE. This CDR3 comprises 15 residues. V gave up 4 bases and J gave up 6 bases; unmatched junction bases: 9. CDR3: CASSPPGLGFNEQFF. CDR3 in DNA: TGTGCCAGCAGCCCTCCGGGACTAGGCTTCAATGAGCAGTTCTTC.

The sample holds a few counts of this clone. The CDR3 protein is CSVELALYTEAFF. The CDR3 DNA sequence: TGCAGCGTTGAATTGGCCCTCTACACTGAAGCTTTCTTT. The V gene is TRBV29-1, the J gene TRBJ1-1; D call uncertain. V lost 2 bases, J lost 3 bases, and 10 bases lay in between. CDR1 SQVTM and CDR2 ANQGSEA come from the germline V gene. CDR3 size: 13 residues. The complete variable domain, with remaining parts taken from reference TRBV29-1 and TRBJ1-1, reads SAVISQKPSRDICQRGTSLTIQCQVDSQVTMMFWYRQQPGQSLTLIATANQGSEATYESGFVIDKFPISRPNLTFSTLTVSNMSPEDSSIYLCSVELALYTEAFFGQGTRLTVV.

V and J are TRBV9 and TRBJ1-6; 7 bases are shared with TRBD1. CDR1 and CDR2 (germline): SGDLS, YYNGEE. The CDR3 sequence is 13 residues long. The V gene end was trimmed by 3 bases and the J gene end by 7 bases; junction bases not matched to a gene: 1. This CDR3 is CASSEDRNSPLHF. The DNA for the CDR3 is TGTGCCAGCAGCGAGGACAGGAATTCACCCCTCCACTTT.

This clone was detected a few times. The V call is TRBV7-9, the J call TRBJ2-5; D is ambiguous. Germline CDR1 is SEHNR and CDR2 is FQNEAQ (reference sequence). This CDR3 is built from 13 residues. Trimming took 2 bases from V and 3 from J, leaving 7 bases between them. The CDR3 DNA is TGTGCCAGCAGCTTACTGGCCAAAGAGACCCAGTACTTC. Amino acid sequence: CASSLLAKETQYF.

The V call is TRBV5-1, the J call TRBJ1-4; D ambiguous. Germline values: CDR1 SGHRS, CDR2 YFSETQ. Between the trimmed V and J ends, which lost 4 bases and 3 bases, there was a span of 7 bases. The CDR3 length is 13 residues. The CDR3, as DNA: TGCGCCAGCAGCGGCGGGTCTAATGAAAAACTGTTTTTT. Translation: CASSGGSNEKLFF.

This chain links TRBV5-1 with TRBJ1-2, with TRBD1 identical over 8 bases. With 6 bases clipped from V and 4 bases from J, the junction kept 11 bases outside the gene matches. Looked up from germline, CDR1 is SGHRS and CDR2 is YFSETQ. This CDR3 spans 15 amino acids. CDR3 nucleotide sequence: TGCGCCAGCACCCAGGCCCCCACAGGGGGCTATGGCTACACCTTC. Amino acid sequence: CASTQAPTGGYGYTF.

The rearrangement joins TRBV4-1 to TRBJ1-5; D is unclear. Trimming took 3 bases from V and 9 from J, leaving 12 bases between them. The germline CDR1 and CDR2 sequences are MGHRA and YSYEKL. The CDR3 totals 13 residues. The CDR3 DNA reads TGCGCCAGCAGCCAGGAAGAAGGAATGCCCCAGCATTTT. This codes for CASSQEEGMPQHF.

The gene calls are TRBV7-2 and TRBJ2-4; D call uncertain. This CDR3 contains 16 residues. Germline V gene sequence: CDR1 SGHTA, CDR2 FQGNSA. Trimming left V 5 bases short and J 1 base short, with 15 bases between. The CDR3 DNA reads as TGTGCCAGCAGCCATCCAGACCTGTCTGCCAAAAACATTCAGTACTTC. This sequence encodes CASSHPDLSAKNIQYF.

This clone occurred a few times. This chain connects TRBV30 to TRBJ1-2, with D perhaps matching TRBD1 (5 bases). Germline CDR1 is GTSNPN and CDR2 is SVGIG (reference sequence). Trimming took off 3 bases at V and 8 bases at J, with 16 bases between the two ends. The CDR3 loop spans 13 amino acids. CDR3 nucleotides: TGTGCCTGGAGAACGGGACTGGGAGGCGGCTACACCTTC. Translation gives CAWRTGLGGGYTF.

The chain employs TRBV28 and TRBJ2-7; TRBD1 is a possible D gene (6 bases). The CDR3 extends over 12 amino acids. The V end was cut by 2 bases, the J end by 9 bases, with 11 bases between. Looked up from germline, CDR1 is MDHEN and CDR2 is SYDVKM. This CDR3 reads CASSLNTGWQYF. The CDR3 nucleotides are TGTGCCAGCAGTTTAAATACAGGGTGGCAGTACTTC.

This rearrangement joins TRBV7-8 to TRBJ2-3; D gene ambiguous. The ends were cut back, 8 bases at V and 5 bases at J, with 17 bases in the middle. This CDR3 spans 14 amino acids. Germline CDR1 reads SGHVS; CDR2 reads FQNEAQ. The CDR3 region is CASGSKIDGDTQYF. The DNA for the CDR3 is TGTGCCAGCGGCTCTAAAATAGATGGAGATACGCAGTATTTT.

This rearrangement joins TRBV7-3 to TRBJ2-7; maybe TRBD1 (6 bases). The CDR3 loop spans 16 amino acids. V was cut by 1 base and J by 6 bases, with 19 bases left in between. CDR1 and CDR2 (germline): SGHTA, FQGTGA. CDR3 bases: TGTGCCAGCAGCTTAAATTCGCCAGCAGGGGTATCCGAGCAGTACTTC. Translated: CASSLNSPAGVSEQYF.

V and J are TRBV28 and TRBJ2-4; 11 positions agree with TRBD2. V shed 5 bases and J 5 bases; nucleotides not matched to a gene: 11. CDR1 is MDHEN and CDR2 is SYDVKM in the germline V gene. The CDR3 consists of 17 residues. The CDR3 DNA reads TGTGCCAGCAGTGCACTAGCGGGGGCTCACGGGGAAAACATTCAGTACTTC. It encodes CASSALAGAHGENIQYF.

The chain links TRBV19 to TRBJ1-2; perhaps TRBD1 as D (6 bases). V lost 7 bases to trimming and J lost 2 bases, with 14 bases between them. This CDR3 has 14 amino acids. Germline V gene lookup returns CDR1 LNHDA and CDR2 SQIVND (reference sequence). The CDR3 spells CASTRDTNNYGYTF. CDR3 DNA: TGTGCCAGTACACGGGACACCAACAACTATGGCTACACCTTC.

This chain links TRBV7-2 with TRBJ2-3; D ambiguous. Germline V lookup: CDR1 SGHTA, CDR2 FQGNSA. The V gene lost 3 bases and the J gene lost 0 bases, with 13 bases spanning the gap. This CDR3 has 16 residues. As DNA, the CDR3 is TGTGCCAGCAGCTTTAGGGTGGGCGCGAGCACAGATACGCAGTATTTT. Its translation is CASSFRVGASTDTQYF.

This chain links TRBV9 with TRBJ1-5; possible D gene TRBD1, 6 bases. Germline CDR1 is SGDLS and CDR2 is YYNGEE. V lost 0 bases to trimming and J lost 4 bases, with 11 bases between them. This CDR3 spans 15 amino acids. CDR3 DNA sequence: TGTGCCAGCAGCGTAGCGGGGGGCGCGAATCAGCCCCAGCATTTT. Translation: CASSVAGGANQPQHF.

Only a few counts were recorded for this clone. The J gene is TRBJ2-1, the V gene TRBV10-3, with 10 nucleotides matching TRBD1. The V and J ends lost 6 bases and 4 bases, in that order; junction bases with no gene match: 9. The germline gives CDR1 ENHRY, CDR2 SYGVKD. CDR3 length equals 16 residues. This CDR3 reads CAIRGTGTGVYNEQFF. CDR3 coding DNA: TGTGCCATCAGAGGAACCGGGACAGGGGTATACAATGAGCAGTTCTTC.

The chain links TRBV7-9 to TRBJ2-1, with unresolved D. Trimming stripped 1 base from V and 0 bases from J, with 10 bases between. Germline CDR1 SEHNR, CDR2 FQNEAQ (reference sequence). The CDR3 runs 16 residues. The CDR3 region is CASSLEGRSSYNEQFF. The CDR3 region has the DNA TGTGCCAGCAGCTTAGAGGGCCGCAGCTCCTACAATGAGCAGTTCTTC.

This chain connects TRBV15 to TRBJ1-5; D not certain. Germline V gene sequence: CDR1 LNHNV, CDR2 YYDKDF (reference sequence). CDR3 length equals 12 residues. V gave up 6 bases and J gave up 4 bases, with 7 bases separating them. The CDR3 region is CATRDTNQPQHF. Written as DNA, the CDR3 is TGTGCCACCAGGGATACGAATCAGCCCCAGCATTTT.

This clone was counted between two and nine times. In DNA, the CDR3 is TGTGCCAGCAGCCTCAGGGAGGAGACCCAGTACTTC. This sequence encodes CASSLREETQYF. This sequence joins TRBV13 and TRBJ2-5; D is perhaps TRBD1 or TRBD2 (5 bases each). In germline, CDR1 is PRHDT, CDR2 FYEKMQ (reference sequence). The CDR3 consists of 12 residues. With 5 bases removed from V and 5 bases from J, the gap between germline ends came to 9 bases.

V usage is TRBV2 and J usage is TRBJ2-3; the D is unclear. V shed 9 bases and J shed 0 bases, with 13 bases lying between them. The CDR3 sequence is 14 residues long. Germline V lookup: CDR1 SNHLY, CDR2 FYNNEI. The CDR3 here is CASGNTVSTDTQYF. CDR3 coding DNA: TGTGCCAGTGGAAATACAGTGAGCACAGATACGCAGTATTTT.

A few counts support this clone. The CDR3 DNA reads as TGTGCCAGCAGCCCGCGAAGCTACGACAATGAGCAGTTCTTC. It translates to CASSPRSYDNEQFF. The J gene is TRBJ2-1, the V gene TRBV7-9; D remains ambiguous. CDR1 SEHNR and CDR2 FQNEAQ come from the germline V gene (reference sequence). The CDR3 is made up of 14 amino acids. V lost 5 bases and J 5 bases, leaving 13 bases between the germline ends.

This clone was seen more than once but under ten times. The CDR3 DNA follows: TGTGCCAGCAGCTTACTAGCGGGGGCAACTGAGCAGTTCTTC. It translates to CASSLLAGATEQFF. The rearrangement joins TRBV5-4 to TRBJ2-1; 11 positions agree with TRBD2. The ends lost 2 bases at V and 9 bases at J; junction bases unmatched: 4. CDR1 is SGHNT, CDR2 YYREEE, per germline (reference sequence). This CDR3 has 14 amino acids.

In nucleotides, the CDR3 is TGTGCCAGCAGCCTCTTCAGGGGCAATCAGCCCCAGCATTTT. Translated: CASSLFRGNQPQHF. The chain joins TRBV27 to TRBJ1-5, with a tentative D call TRBD1 (5 bases). The CDR3 extends over 14 amino acids. Germline V gene lookup returns CDR1 MNHEY and CDR2 SMNVEV (reference sequence). The V and J ends lost 6 bases and 2 bases respectively, with 11 bases between them.

This clone showed up just a few times. CDR3 in DNA: TGTGCCAGCAGCTTGTTGCGGACCTTCTCTGGGGCCAACGTCCTGACTTTC. This gives the protein CASSLLRTFSGANVLTF. The V call is TRBV5-6, the J call TRBJ2-6, with D hard to call. CDR3 size: 17 residues. Germline CDR1 and CDR2: SGHDT and YYEEEE. V was cut by 1 base and J by 0 bases, with 11 bases left in between.

This clone has a handful of counts. This sequence joins TRBV5-4 and TRBJ2-4; 8 bases fit TRBD2. The CDR3 is made up of 16 amino acids. After removal of 9 bases from V and 0 bases from J, the junction contained 11 bases not matched to a gene. The V gene's germline CDR1 is SGHNT and CDR2 YYREEE (reference sequence). CDR3 residues: CATPHGGVLAKNIQYF. The CDR3 DNA follows: TGTGCCACCCCCCACGGGGGGGTCTTAGCCAAAAACATTCAGTACTTC.

The genes are TRBV7-2 and TRBJ1-5; unclear D gene. Germline CDR1 is SGHTA and CDR2 is FQGNSA. Trimming took off 1 base at V and 4 bases at J, with 8 bases between the two ends. The CDR3 has 14 residues. The CDR3 spells CASSLGNGNQPQHF. CDR3 nucleotides: TGTGCCAGCAGCTTAGGTAATGGGAATCAGCCCCAGCATTTT.